This T cell receptor beta chain was recorded in a study of blood T cell repertoires in COVID-19. After removal of 5 bases from V and 3 bases from J, the junction contained 10 bases not matched to a gene. The CDR3 sequence is 15 residues long. Per the germline V gene, CDR1 is SGHNT and CDR2 is YENEEA. Per the authors' pipeline: The authors estimated nucleated cell counts from reference gene primer amplification. TCRdb keeps only in-frame clones here, not all; method: immunoSEQ multiplex PCR. That table is the source of V, J and clone size, and D and trimming were worked out from the DNA. This sample has some 60,000 clones; around 87% occur once, and the top ten carry about 0.93%.

This clonotype was sampled from a man between 70 and 80 years old with acute or convalescent COVID-19. The chain uses TRBV11-3 and TRBJ2-7; 7 bases align to TRBD2. Sample: peripheral blood. CDR3 sequence (DNA): TGTGCCAGCAGCGCCCAGTCGGGACTACACTACGAGCAGTACTTC. Translating it yields CASSAQSGLHYEQYF.